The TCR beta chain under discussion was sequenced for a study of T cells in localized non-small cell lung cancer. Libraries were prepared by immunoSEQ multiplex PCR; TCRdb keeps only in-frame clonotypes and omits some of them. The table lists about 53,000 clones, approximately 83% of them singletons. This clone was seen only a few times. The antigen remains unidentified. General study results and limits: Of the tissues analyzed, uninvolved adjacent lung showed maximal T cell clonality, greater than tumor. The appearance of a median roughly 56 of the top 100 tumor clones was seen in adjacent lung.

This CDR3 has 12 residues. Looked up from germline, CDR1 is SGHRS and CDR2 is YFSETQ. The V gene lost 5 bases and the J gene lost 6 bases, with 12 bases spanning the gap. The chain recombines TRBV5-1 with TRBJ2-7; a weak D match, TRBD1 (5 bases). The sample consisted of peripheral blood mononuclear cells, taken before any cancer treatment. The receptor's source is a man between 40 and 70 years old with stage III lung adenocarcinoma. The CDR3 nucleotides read TGCGCCAGCAGGGCAGGGTGGAGCGAGCAGTACTTC. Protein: CASRAGWSEQYF.